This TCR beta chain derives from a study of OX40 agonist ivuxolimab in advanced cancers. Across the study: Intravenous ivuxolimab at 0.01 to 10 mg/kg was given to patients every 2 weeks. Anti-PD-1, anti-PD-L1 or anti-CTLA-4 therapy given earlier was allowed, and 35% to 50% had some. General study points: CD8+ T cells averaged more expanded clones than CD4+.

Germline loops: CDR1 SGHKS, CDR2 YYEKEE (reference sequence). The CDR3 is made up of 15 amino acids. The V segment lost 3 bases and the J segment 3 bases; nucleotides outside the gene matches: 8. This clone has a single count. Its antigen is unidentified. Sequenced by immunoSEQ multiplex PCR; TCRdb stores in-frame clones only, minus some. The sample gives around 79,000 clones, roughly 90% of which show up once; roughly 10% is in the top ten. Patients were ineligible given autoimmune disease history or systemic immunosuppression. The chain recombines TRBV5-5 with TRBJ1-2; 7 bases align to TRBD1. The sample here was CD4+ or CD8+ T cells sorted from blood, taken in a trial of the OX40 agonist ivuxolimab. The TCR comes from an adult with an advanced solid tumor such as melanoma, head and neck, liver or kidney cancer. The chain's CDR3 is CASSSRGQQYYGYTF. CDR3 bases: TGTGCCAGCAGCTCCAGGGGACAGCAATACTATGGCTACACCTTC.